This passage covers 24 T cell receptor beta chains from one sample sequenced in a study of shared clonotypes between healthy human individuals (dated by TCRdb to the early 2020s). To prepare the library, the immunoSEQ multiplex PCR assay was applied. In its TCRdb copy, this immuneACCESS table keeps in-frame sequences only and misses some clones. Where compared with another copy, unresolved V genes explain less than half of these, and the others have no known cause. Here the sample has over a million clones; around 97% occur a single time. The ten largest clones take up over 1% of the sample. Sequenced: naive CD4+ T cells sorted from blood. What the cell subset or site label conveys for this sample: CD45RA+ positively selected. All receptors come from a man aged 25-45 years in good health.

This clone appeared a single time. The CDR3, as DNA: TGTGCCAGCAGCTTGCTAGCCAACTATGGCTACACCTTC. This encodes CASSLLANYGYTF. V gene TRBV7-9 combines with J gene TRBJ1-2; unclear D gene. In germline, CDR1 is SEHNR, CDR2 FQNEAQ (reference sequence). This CDR3 spans 13 amino acids. With 3 bases removed from V and 2 bases from J, the gap between germline ends came to 7 bases.

The chain employs TRBV21-1 and TRBJ1-2. TRBV21-1 is a documented pseudogene. This CDR3 is 16 amino acids long. CDR3 residues: CASSKDPPDVPYGYTF. The CDR3 nucleotides read TGTGCCAGCAGCAAAGATCCCCCCGACGTCCCCTATGGCTACACCTTC.

The chain combines TRBV28 with TRBJ2-3; maybe TRBD2 (7 bases). CDR3 length: 16 amino acids. The ends were cut back, 3 bases at V and 0 bases at J, with 13 bases in the middle. Germline values: CDR1 MDHEN, CDR2 SYDVKM. CDR3 region: CASSFLGGGSTDTQYF. In nucleotides, the CDR3 is TGTGCCAGCAGTTTTCTTGGCGGGGGCAGCACAGATACGCAGTATTTT.

The chain recombines TRBV2 with TRBJ2-1; the match to TRBD2 covers 7 bases. CDR3 length: 14 residues. After removal of 7 bases from V and 0 bases from J, the junction contained 3 bases not matched to a gene. Germline assignment: CDR1 SNHLY and CDR2 FYNNEI. CDR3 coding DNA: TGTGCCAGCAAACGCGGGAGCTCCTACAATGAGCAGTTCTTC. Its protein is CASKRGSSYNEQFF.

V and J are TRBV28 and TRBJ1-2; D gene unclear. The CDR3 runs to 13 residues. CDR1 is MDHEN, CDR2 SYDVKM, per germline. With 6 bases removed from V and 7 bases from J, the gap between germline ends came to 15 bases. DNA for the CDR3: TGTGCCAGCAGGGATACTCTAGTAGGTGGCTACACCTTC. It specifies CASRDTLVGGYTF.

The chain carries TRBV5-1 and TRBJ1-2, with a possible D match to TRBD1 (5 bases). Germline V gives CDR1 SGHRS, CDR2 YFSETQ. The length of the CDR3 is 14 residues. V was clipped by 2 bases and J by 6 bases, with 14 bases between them. The chain's CDR3 is CASSFSRVLDGYTF. In DNA form, the CDR3 reads TGCGCCAGCAGCTTCTCCAGGGTCTTGGATGGCTACACCTTC.

CDR3 sequence: CASSLNADYEQYF. The CDR3 DNA is TGTGCCAGCAGCTTGAATGCTGACTACGAGCAGTACTTC. The V and J genes are TRBV5-4 and TRBJ2-7, with D uncertain. V gave up 1 base and J gave up 3 bases, with 8 bases separating them. CDR1 is SGHNT and CDR2 is YYREEE in the germline V gene (reference sequence). The CDR3 is 13 amino acids.

This chain joins TRBV18 and TRBJ1-2; D gene ambiguous. CDR1 is KGHSH, CDR2 LQKENI, per germline. The CDR3 spans 13 residues. The V end was cut by 9 bases, the J end by 6 bases, with 17 bases between. This CDR3 is CASSQDSVDGYTF. Here the CDR3 DNA reads TGTGCCAGTTCTCAGGATTCGGTGGATGGCTACACCTTC.

For the CDR3, the DNA is TGCGCCAGCAGCTTGGGGCCAGGAGGGTTCACAGATACGCAGTATTTT. Its protein product is CASSLGPGGFTDTQYF. This sequence joins TRBV5-1 and TRBJ2-3, with D maybe TRBD2 (6 bases). Trimming took off 0 bases at V and 2 bases at J, with 13 bases between the two ends. The CDR3 covers 16 residues. The germline gives CDR1 SGHRS, CDR2 YFSETQ.

This rearrangement joins TRBV2 to TRBJ1-1; 7 positions agree with TRBD1. Germline V lookup: CDR1 SNHLY, CDR2 FYNNEI. CDR3 length: 14 amino acids. V trimming: 5 bases; J trimming: 1 base; junction bases outside the gene matches: 4. CDR3 protein: CASSRRDRNTEAFF. The CDR3 DNA is TGTGCCAGCAGTCGACGGGACAGGAACACTGAAGCTTTCTTT.

This chain links TRBV5-1 with TRBJ1-1; tentative D call: TRBD1 (5 bases). The CDR3 has 14 amino acids. V lost 4 bases and J lost 1, with 11 bases in between. Germline CDR1 is SGHRS and CDR2 is YFSETQ. The CDR3 region has the DNA TGCGCCAGCAGCGGCACTAGGGGGAACACTGAAGCTTTCTTT. It translates to CASSGTRGNTEAFF.

This clone showed up just once. The chain recombines TRBV7-9 with TRBJ2-7; possibly TRBD2 for D (6 bases). Trimming took off 5 bases at V and 6 bases at J, with 20 bases between the two ends. This CDR3 region has 15 residues. The germline V gene has CDR1 SEHNR and CDR2 FQNEAQ (reference sequence). The CDR3 nucleotides read TGTGCCAGCAGCCCCATTGGGGCGGGAACTCGCGAGCAGTACTTC. This gives the protein CASSPIGAGTREQYF. Using reference TRBV7-9 and TRBJ2-7 for the parts outside the CDR3, the full variable domain is DTGVSQNPRHKITKRGQNVTFRCDPISEHNRLYWYRQTLGQGPEFLTYFQNEAQLEKSRLLSDRFSAERPKGSFSTLEIQRTEQGDSAMYLCASSPIGAGTREQYFGPGTRLTVT.

This sequence joins TRBV5-1 and TRBJ2-3; 9 bases agree with TRBD2. CDR1 and CDR2 from the germline V gene are SGHRS and YFSETQ. V lost 2 bases, J lost 3 bases, and 10 bases stayed unmatched. The CDR3 totals 17 residues. This CDR3 is CASSFLAGPAVTDTQYF. CDR3 coding DNA: TGCGCCAGCAGCTTTCTAGCGGGACCGGCGGTGACAGATACGCAGTATTTT.

The rearrangement uses TRBV6-5 and TRBJ2-5; D remains unclear. The CDR3 has 11 residues. V was cut by 5 bases and J by 7 bases, with 8 bases left in between. Germline CDR1 is MNHEY and CDR2 is SVGAGI. The CDR3 DNA sequence: TGTGCCAGCAGTACCCCGACGACCCAGTACTTC. This gives the protein CASSTPTTQYF.

Concerning this clone itself: This CDR3 is also generated by other DNA sequences in the sample. The chain joins TRBV9 to TRBJ2-1, with 7 bases lining up with TRBD2. J gave up 4 bases and V 0 bases, and 1 base lay outside the gene matches. The CDR3 consists of 14 residues. Germline V gene sequence: CDR1 SGDLS, CDR2 YYNGEE. The CDR3 sequence: CASSVAGLYNEQFF. The CDR3 DNA sequence: TGTGCCAGCAGCGTAGCGGGACTATACAATGAGCAGTTCTTC.

The gene calls are TRBV7-2 and TRBJ2-3; D is ambiguous. The V end was cut by 3 bases, the J end by 8 bases, with 9 bases between. Germline values: CDR1 SGHTA, CDR2 FQGNSA. This CDR3 contains 12 residues. The DNA of the CDR3 is TGTGCCAGCAGCTTCTCTAGTGGTACGCAGTATTTT. Its protein product is CASSFSSGTQYF. The full variable domain, rest sourced from reference TRBV7-2 and TRBJ2-3, is GAGVSQSPSNKVTEKGKDVELRCDPISGHTALYWYRQSLGQGLEFLIYFQGNSAPDKSGLPSDRFSAERTGGSVSTLTIQRTQQEDSAVYLCASSFSSGTQYFGPGTRLTVL.

The J gene is TRBJ1-1, the V gene TRBV4-1, with a weak D call TRBD1 (6 bases). The V end lost 4 bases, the J end lost 4 bases, and 16 bases lay between the germline ends. This CDR3 region has 15 residues. Germline CDR1 is MGHRA and CDR2 is YSYEKL. The CDR3 reads CASSLQGWGLTEAFF. Written as DNA, the CDR3 is TGCGCCAGCAGCCTTCAGGGGTGGGGACTCACTGAAGCTTTCTTT.

The chain couples TRBV19 to TRBJ2-3; 11 bases agree with TRBD1. Germline values: CDR1 LNHDA, CDR2 SQIVND (reference sequence). The CDR3 has 17 amino acids. V lost 3 bases to trimming and J lost 3 bases; unmatched junction nucleotides: 8. For the CDR3, the DNA is TGTGCCAGTAGTATTTCCTACCGGGACAGGGGGACAGATACGCAGTATTTT. It specifies CASSISYRDRGTDTQYF.

The gene calls are TRBV19 and TRBJ2-1; D possibly corresponds to TRBD2 (5 bases). Germline CDR1 LNHDA, CDR2 SQIVND (reference sequence). This CDR3 region has 17 residues. V shed 1 base and J shed 3 bases, with 16 bases lying between them. CDR3: CASSIGTGLGFYNEQFF. In DNA form, the CDR3 reads TGTGCCAGTAGTATAGGTACCGGACTCGGATTCTACAATGAGCAGTTCTTC.

CDR3 protein: CASSNGGGNSPLHF. The CDR3 DNA follows: TGTGCCAGCAGCAACGGGGGAGGCAATTCACCCCTCCACTTT. The rearrangement links TRBV6-5 to TRBJ1-6; a possible D gene is TRBD1 (5 bases). CDR1 and CDR2 (germline): MNHEY, SVGAGI. CDR3 size: 14 residues. The germline V and J ends were trimmed by 6 bases and 7 bases, with 13 bases remaining between them.

This chain links TRBV6-1 with TRBJ1-2; D gene uncertain. The CDR3 has 14 amino acids. Looked up from germline, CDR1 is MNHNS and CDR2 is SASEGT. Trimming shortened V by 1 base and J by 4 bases, and 10 bases separated the two germline ends. The CDR3 here is CASSEGETIYGYTF. The DNA of the CDR3 is TGTGCCAGCAGTGAAGGAGAGACGATCTATGGCTACACCTTC.

This rearrangement joins TRBV2 to TRBJ2-5, with D possibly TRBD1 on 6 matching bases. The end of the DNA fits TRBJ2-7 better, so the J call may be wrong. The CDR3 loop spans 16 amino acids. Germline V gene lookup returns CDR1 SNHLY and CDR2 FYNNEI. The CDR3 region has the DNA TGTGCCAGCAGTGAAGGAGGGGGATTACTTCCCTACGAGCAGTACTTC. Protein: CASSEGGGLLPYEQYF.

The rearrangement links TRBV5-1 to TRBJ2-2; D perhaps matches TRBD2 (6 bases). Germline V CDR1 and CDR2: SGHRS, YFSETQ. This CDR3 is built from 16 residues. Trimming stripped 3 bases from V and 3 bases from J, with 15 bases between. CDR3 nucleotide sequence: TGCGCCAGCAGCTCCCCCCGGGGGTTGTACACCGGGGAGCTGTTTTTT. Amino acids: CASSSPRGLYTGELFF.

This clone showed up just once. The chain employs TRBV25-1 and TRBJ2-7; 8 nucleotides line up with TRBD1. V lost 4 bases to trimming and J lost 4 bases; unmatched junction nucleotides: 9. This CDR3 is built from 15 residues. Looked up from germline, CDR1 is MGHDK and CDR2 is SYGVNS. In DNA form, the CDR3 reads TGTGCCAGCAGTGCCACGGACAGGGCCGTTTACGAGCAGTACTTC. The encoded protein is CASSATDRAVYEQYF.